The 20 T cell receptor beta chains below all came from one sample that was sequenced in a study of tumor-infiltrating lymphocytes in oesophageal squamous cell carcinoma. MiXCR, run by TCRdb on the PCR reads, gives a single entry per CDR3 protein. The top ten hold more than 20% of the sample, which has about 11,000 distinct CDR3 sequences, under 70% seen once. The sample comprised esophageal tumor tissue. These TCRs come from a male donor with esophageal squamous cell carcinoma.

The chain carries TRBV11-2 and TRBJ2-1; D is undetermined. The CDR3 sequence is 14 residues long. Trimming stripped 1 base from V and 6 bases from J, with 10 bases between. Per the germline V gene, CDR1 is SGHAT and CDR2 is FQNNGV. The CDR3 region is CASSLVGFGNEQFF. The CDR3 nucleotides read TGTGCCAGCAGCTTAGTAGGGTTTGGCAATGAGCAGTTCTTC.

This clonotype was detected many times. Because the CDR3 is missing its conserved closing phenylalanine or tryptophan, this is likely a read error. The limits of the CDR3 on the DNA are not certain, so only TCRdb's listed CDR3 is given. The chain uses TRBV6-1 and TRBJ1-6. The CDR3 region is 8 residues in length, termini included. Germline loops: CDR1 MNHNS, CDR2 SASEGT. The CDR3 loop reads CASSEWPS.

The chain employs TRBV6-8 and TRBJ2-3; possible D gene TRBD2, 6 bases. Matching the DNA end better, TRBJ2-7 makes the J call doubtful. The length of the CDR3 is 15 residues. Germline V gene sequence: CDR1 MNHGY, CDR2 SAAAGT. In nucleotides, the CDR3 is TGTGCCAGCAGTTACATGGAGGGAGGCACCTACGAGCAGTACTTC. Its translation is CASSYMEGGTYEQYF.

This chain connects TRBV7-8 to TRBJ2-1; D might be TRBD1 (5 bases). Trimming took 10 bases from V and 3 from J, leaving 13 bases between them. The CDR3 loop spans 13 amino acids. The germline V gene encodes CDR1 SGHVS and CDR2 FQNEAQ. The CDR3 spells CATKAGIYNEQFF. The CDR3, as DNA: TGTGCCACTAAGGCAGGGATCTACAATGAGCAGTTCTTC.

This clonotype was found many times. The chain is built from TRBV6-6 and TRBJ2-1, with 9 nucleotides matching TRBD2. V lost 0 bases and J lost 3; bases outside the gene matches: 6. The V gene's germline CDR1 is MNHNY and CDR2 SVGAGI (reference sequence). This CDR3 region has 17 residues. CDR3 protein: CASSYSGLAGIYNEQFF. The CDR3 nucleotides are TGTGCCAGCAGTTACTCGGGGCTAGCGGGGATCTACAATGAGCAGTTCTTC.

V and J are TRBV6-1 and TRBJ2-7; 7 nucleotides agree with TRBD1. With the DNA end fitting TRBJ2-5 better, the J assignment may be wrong. Germline V lookup: CDR1 MNHNS, CDR2 SASEGT. This CDR3 has 15 amino acids. Written as DNA, the CDR3 is TGTGCCAGCAGTGAAAACAGGGGCGTTCAAGAGACCCAGTACTTC. It translates to CASSENRGVQETQYF.

The chain combines TRBV28 with TRBJ1-1; D possibly corresponds to TRBD1 (6 bases). Germline V gene lookup returns CDR1 MDHEN and CDR2 SYDVKM. V was trimmed by 7 bases and J by 0 bases, leaving 12 bases between them. CDR3 length: 14 residues. Written as DNA, the CDR3 is TGTGCCAGCATCGTAGGGGGGCTGAACACTGAAGCTTTCTTT. It yields the protein CASIVGGLNTEAFF. Drawing the rest from reference TRBV28 and TRBJ1-1, the complete variable domain is DVKVTQSSRYLVKRTGEKVFLECVQDMDHENMFWYRQDPGLGLRLIYFSYDVKMKEKGDIPEGYSVSREKKERFSLILESASTNQTSMYLCASIVGGLNTEAFFGQGTRLTVV.

A single count supports this clonotype. The chain combines TRBV11-1 with TRBJ2-7; perhaps TRBD1 as D (5 bases). There are 13 residues in the CDR3. The V end was cut by 5 bases, the J end by 3 bases, with 11 bases between. CDR1 is SGHAT and CDR2 is FQDESV in the germline V gene (reference sequence). The CDR3 region is CASSRRQLYEQYF. DNA of the CDR3: TGTGCCAGCAGCCGCCGACAGCTCTACGAGCAGTACTTC.

V and J are TRBV7-2 and TRBJ2-5; 16 nucleotides agree with TRBD2. CDR1 is SGHTA and CDR2 is FQGNSA in the germline V gene. This CDR3 comprises 14 residues. Trimming cost V 4 bases and J 12 bases; bases outside gene matches: 5. This CDR3 is CASSSGLAGGAEYF. In DNA form, the CDR3 reads TGTGCCAGCAGCTCGGGACTAGCGGGAGGGGCCGAGTACTTC.

The V gene is TRBV11-1, the J gene TRBJ2-1, with a tentative D call TRBD1 (7 bases). The CDR3 loop spans 16 amino acids. With 6 bases removed from V and 3 bases from J, the gap between germline ends came to 18 bases. Per the germline V gene, CDR1 is SGHAT and CDR2 is FQDESV (reference sequence). The CDR3 DNA is TGTGCCAGCAGTATTTCCGGGACAGCGGGCTACAATGAGCAGTTCTTC. It translates to CASSISGTAGYNEQFF. Filled out from reference TRBV11-1 and TRBJ2-1, the complete variable domain reads EAEVAQSPRYKITEKSQAVAFWCDPISGHATLYWYRQILGQGPELLVQFQDESVVDDSQLPKDRFSAERLKGVDSTLKIQPAELGDSAMYLCASSISGTAGYNEQFFGPGTRLTVL.

The CDR3 region has the DNA TGTGCCAGCAGTCACTGGGGGCAGGGCTCATACAATGAGCAGTTCTTC. As protein: CASSHWGQGSYNEQFF. J is TRBJ2-1 and V is TRBV7-3, with D maybe TRBD1 (6 bases). The CDR3 is made up of 16 amino acids. Germline V gives CDR1 SGHTA, CDR2 FQGTGA. V was clipped by 6 bases and J by 4 bases, with 19 bases between them.

This clonotype was seen repeatedly, ten times or more. This chain connects TRBV2 to TRBJ1-2; 7 bases match TRBD1. The trim removed 1 base at V and 4 bases at J, leaving 6 bases unmatched. From germline, CDR1 is SNHLY and CDR2 FYNNEI. The CDR3 has 15 amino acids. The CDR3: CASSEVGGASYGYTF. CDR3 DNA sequence: TGTGCCAGCAGTGAAGTAGGGGGCGCAAGCTATGGCTACACCTTC. Complete variable domain (other parts from reference TRBV2 and TRBJ1-2): EPEVTQTPSHQVTQMGQEVILRCVPISNHLYFYWYRQILGQKVEFLVSFYNNEISEKSEIFDDQFSVERPDGSNFTLKIRSTKLEDSAMYFCASSEVGGASYGYTFGSGTRLTVV.

On this clonotype: The conserved phenylalanine or tryptophan is not found at the CDR3 terminus, so this likely reflects a read error. This chain uses TRBV7-4 with TRBJ2-6, with D uncertain. Germline values: CDR1 SGHVT, CDR2 SQSDAQ. The CDR3 length is 15 residues. The V gene lost 0 bases and the J gene lost 4 bases, with 7 bases spanning the gap. The DNA for the CDR3 is TGTGCCAGCAGCTTAGCAGGGTCCGGGGCCAACGTCCTGACTTAT. It specifies CASSLAGSGANVLTY.

This clonotype was counted ten times or more. The V gene is TRBV5-1, the J gene TRBJ2-1; a weak D match, TRBD2 (5 bases). The germline V gene has CDR1 SGHRS and CDR2 YFSETQ. The CDR3 length is 15 residues. The V end was cut by 4 bases, the J end by 0 bases, with 11 bases between. The DNA for the CDR3 is TGCGCCAGCAGCATGACGAGGGACTCCTACAATGAGCAGTTCTTC. Its translation is CASSMTRDSYNEQFF.

The table lists this clonotype with many counts. The V call is TRBV6-6, the J call TRBJ2-7, with D perhaps given as TRBD1 or TRBD2 (6 bases each). CDR3 length equals 14 residues. The germline V gene encodes CDR1 MNHNY and CDR2 SVGAGI (reference sequence). Trimming took 4 bases from V and 0 from J, leaving 10 bases between them. The DNA for the CDR3 is TGTGCCAGCAGTTTTGGGGGGCTCTCCTACGAGCAGTACTTC. Protein: CASSFGGLSYEQYF.

As regards this clonotype: Germline is not matched at one junction end, which may reflect a read error. The V and J genes are TRBV7-3 and TRBJ2-3; no definite D call. The CDR3 contains 13 residues. The germline V gene has CDR1 SGHTA and CDR2 FQGTGA. The CDR3 sequence: CASSSSDLPQHFF. The CDR3, as DNA: TGTGCCAGCAGTTCCTCTGACCTACCACAGCACTTCTTC.

This chain links TRBV12-3 or TRBV12-4 with TRBJ1-1; D is unclear. The CDR3 is 12 amino acids. V dropped 1 base and J dropped 6 bases, with 6 bases sitting between them. The CDR3 here is CASSLEEAEAFF. The CDR3 DNA follows: TGTGCCAGCAGTTTAGAAGAGGCTGAAGCTTTCTTT.

At least ten counts were recorded for this clonotype. V is TRBV28 and J is TRBJ2-5; 9 positions agree with TRBD2. Unmatched junction bases numbered 10, after V lost 1 base and J lost 7 bases. CDR3 length: 16 amino acids. Germline V gene lookup returns CDR1 MDHEN and CDR2 SYDVKM. The CDR3 DNA is TGTGCCAGCAGTTTATTTGCTAGCGGGACGGTGGTGACCCAGTACTTC. Translating gives CASSLFASGTVVTQYF. The complete variable domain, with remaining parts taken from reference TRBV28 and TRBJ2-5, reads DVKVTQSSRYLVKRTGEKVFLECVQDMDHENMFWYRQDPGLGLRLIYFSYDVKMKEKGDIPEGYSVSREKKERFSLILESASTNQTSMYLCASSLFASGTVVTQYFGPGTRLLVL.

Relative to its sample, this clonotype is medium-sized. The CDR3 is CASSRKVVGTQYF. Written as DNA, the CDR3 is TGTGCCAGCAGTAGAAAGGTGGTAGGTACGCAGTATTTT. The rearrangement links TRBV28 to TRBJ2-3, with D uncertain. Trimming cost V 5 bases and J 8 bases, with 14 bases left between them. The CDR3 runs to 13 residues. Germline V CDR1 and CDR2: MDHEN, SYDVKM.

This clonotype was counted ten times or more. V usage is TRBV5-4 and J usage is TRBJ2-1, with D possibly TRBD1 on 5 matching bases. V gave up 4 bases and J gave up 0 bases, with 11 bases separating them. Per germline, CDR1 SGHNT and CDR2 YYREEE (reference sequence). This CDR3 is 15 amino acids long. This chain's CDR3 is CASSQGLISYNEQFF. DNA of the CDR3: TGTGCCAGCAGCCAGGGCCTAATCTCCTACAATGAGCAGTTCTTC. Together with reference TRBV5-4 and TRBJ2-1, the CDR3 gives the full variable domain: ETGVTQSPTHLIKTRGQQVTLRCSSQSGHNTVSWYQQALGQGPQFIFQYYREEENGRGNFPPRFSGLQFPNYSSELNVNALELDDSALYLCASSQGLISYNEQFFGPGTRLTVL.